This TCR beta chain was identified during a study of blood T cell repertoires in COVID-19. Across the whole study: Some COVID-19 samples were acute and others convalescent; all came from the United States, Italy and Spain. PBMCs, B-cell-depleted T cells, or T cells were the source of the cDNA or gDNA that made up the material.

Authors' analysis steps: Reference gene primer amplification gave nucleated cell count estimates. Generated by immunoSEQ multiplex PCR, the TCRdb table keeps only in-frame clones and is missing some. V and J calls and clone size are those listed in that table; D and trimming were worked out from the DNA. The sample yields about 150,000 clones, under 85% seen once. Sequencing used peripheral blood. This TCR came from a man between 65 and 85 years old who had recovered from COVID-19.

CDR3 in DNA: TGCGCCAGCAGCCCCTGGACTAGCGCGAACACCGGGGAGCTGTTTTTT. This translates into CASSPWTSANTGELFF. The chain is built from TRBV5-1 and TRBJ2-2; 9 bases align to TRBD2. CDR1 and CDR2 from the germline V gene are SGHRS and YFSETQ. The V and J ends lost 4 bases and 0 bases, in that order; junction bases with no gene match: 4. The CDR3 has 16 residues.